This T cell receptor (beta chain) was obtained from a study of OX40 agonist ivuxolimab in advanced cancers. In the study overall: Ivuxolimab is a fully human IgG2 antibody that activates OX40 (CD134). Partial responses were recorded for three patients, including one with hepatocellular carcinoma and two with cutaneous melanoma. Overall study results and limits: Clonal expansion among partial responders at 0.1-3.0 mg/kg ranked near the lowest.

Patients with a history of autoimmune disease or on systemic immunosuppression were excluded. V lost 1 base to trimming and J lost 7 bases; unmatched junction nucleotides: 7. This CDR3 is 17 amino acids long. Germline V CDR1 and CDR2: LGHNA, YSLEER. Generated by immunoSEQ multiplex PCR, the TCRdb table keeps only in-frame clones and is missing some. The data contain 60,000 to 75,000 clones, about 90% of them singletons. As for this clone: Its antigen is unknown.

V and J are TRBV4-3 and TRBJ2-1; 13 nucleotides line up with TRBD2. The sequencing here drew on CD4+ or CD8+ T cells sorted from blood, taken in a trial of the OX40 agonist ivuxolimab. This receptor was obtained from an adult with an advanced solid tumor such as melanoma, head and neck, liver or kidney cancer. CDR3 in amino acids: CASSQGTSGSSINEQFF. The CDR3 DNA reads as TGCGCCAGCAGCCAAGGGACTAGCGGGAGTTCAATTAATGAGCAGTTCTTC.